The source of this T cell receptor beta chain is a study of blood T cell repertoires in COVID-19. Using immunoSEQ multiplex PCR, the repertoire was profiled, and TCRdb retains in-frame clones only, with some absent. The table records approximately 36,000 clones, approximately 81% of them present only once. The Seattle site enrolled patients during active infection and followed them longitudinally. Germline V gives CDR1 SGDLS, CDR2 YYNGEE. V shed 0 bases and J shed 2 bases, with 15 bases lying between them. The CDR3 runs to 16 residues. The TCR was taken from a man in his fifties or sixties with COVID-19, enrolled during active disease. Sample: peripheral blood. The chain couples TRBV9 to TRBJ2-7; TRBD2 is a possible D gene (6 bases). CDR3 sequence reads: CASSVGFGGSPYEQYF. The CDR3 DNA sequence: TGTGCCAGCAGCGTAGGCTTTGGGGGGTCCCCCTACGAGCAGTACTTC.